The sequence of this T cell receptor beta chain was determined in a study of T cells in Graves' hyperthyroidism and ophthalmopathy. RNA transcripts served as the template for amplifying TCR beta CDR3 regions. Researchers ran a first-round RT-PCR on the TCR CDR3 using the HTBI primer set. One entry per CDR3 protein results from TCRdb running MiXCR on the multiplex PCR reads. The sample records about 560,000 distinct CDR3 sequences, roughly 17% being singletons. Graves' hyperthyroidism qualified as stable when ophthalmopathy did not progress within 18 months. This clonotype was detected many times. This TCR derives from a woman under 30 with Graves' hyperthyroidism. The specimen was blood.

This CDR3 is CASSGMRGNEQFF. The CDR3 bases are TGTGCCAGCAGCGGAATGCGGGGGAATGAGCAGTTCTTC. This rearrangement joins TRBV7-2 to TRBJ2-1, with 7 bases lining up with TRBD2. Germline V gene sequence: CDR1 SGHTA, CDR2 FQGNSA. Trimming removed 5 bases from V and 7 bases from J; junction bases left unmatched: 5. The length of the CDR3 is 13 residues.